These 4 T cell receptor beta chains were sequenced from one sample in a study of OX40 agonist ivuxolimab in advanced cancers. Only in-frame clones appear in the TCRdb table, and some are missing; sequencing was by immunoSEQ multiplex PCR. This table has over 10,000 clones, approximately 90% appearing once. The specimen was CD4+ or CD8+ T cells sorted from blood, collected in a trial of the OX40 agonist ivuxolimab. The receptors were sampled from an adult with an advanced solid tumor such as melanoma, head and neck, liver or kidney cancer.

The chain links TRBV7-6 to TRBJ1-4; D is undetermined. In germline, CDR1 is SGHVS, CDR2 FNYEAQ. Trimming left V 3 bases short and J 8 bases short, with 13 bases between. CDR3 length equals 14 residues. The CDR3 DNA reads as TGTGCCAGCAGCTTGGAGGATGCGGACGAAAAACTGTTTTTT. Residues: CASSLEDADEKLFF.

This clone was picked up a small number of times. J is TRBJ2-2 and V is TRBV27, with D perhaps TRBD2 (7 bases). CDR3 length: 16 amino acids. V lost 1 base, J lost 3 bases, and 12 bases lay in between. Germline V lookup: CDR1 MNHEY, CDR2 SMNVEV (reference sequence). In nucleotides, the CDR3 is TGTGCCAGCAGTTTATGGGGGGGCTCCTACACCGGGGAGCTGTTTTTT. It is translated as CASSLWGGSYTGELFF.

The V and J genes are TRBV9 and TRBJ2-4, with 8 bases fitting TRBD2. Per the germline V gene, CDR1 is SGDLS and CDR2 is YYNGEE. This CDR3 region has 16 residues. Unmatched junction bases numbered 6, after V lost 2 bases and J lost 2 bases. CDR3 sequence (DNA): TGTGCCAGCAGCGTGGCCAGCGGGAGCCCCAAAAACATTCAGTACTTC. Protein product: CASSVASGSPKNIQYF.

The V and J genes are TRBV6-5 and TRBJ2-7; D remains ambiguous. The V and J ends lost 2 bases and 4 bases respectively, with 9 bases between them. This CDR3 region has 13 residues. Germline values: CDR1 MNHEY, CDR2 SVGAGI. CDR3 residues: CASSYRVGYEQYF. The CDR3, as DNA: TGTGCCAGCAGTTACAGGGTTGGGTACGAGCAGTACTTC.